The 5 T cell receptor beta chains given below trace back to one sample, sequenced in a study of T cell responses to AZD1222 COVID-19 vaccine. Clones were sequenced by immunoSEQ multiplex PCR, and TCRdb holds only the in-frame ones, with some missing. The sample has about 120,000 clones; around 90% are singletons. The material sequenced was peripheral blood, taken 28 days after the second dose of the MenACWY control vaccine. Receptor source: an adult who received the MenACWY meningococcal vaccine as a control.

In DNA, the CDR3 is TGTGCCAGCAGCCAAGGGGGCAAGACGGTGGCCTACGAGCAGTACTTC. Its translation: CASSQGGKTVAYEQYF. This chain uses TRBV14 with TRBJ2-7, with D tentatively TRBD1 (5 bases). The V end was cut by 1 base, the J end by 2 bases, with 15 bases between. Looked up from germline, CDR1 is SGHDN and CDR2 is FVKESK. The CDR3 extends over 16 amino acids.

The chain recombines TRBV7-9 with TRBJ1-1; D not resolved. Germline V gene lookup returns CDR1 SEHNR and CDR2 FQNEAQ (reference sequence). CDR3 length: 14 amino acids. V was trimmed by 1 base and J by 0 bases, leaving 6 bases between them. This chain's CDR3 is CASSLVSVNTEAFF. CDR3 in DNA: TGTGCCAGCAGCTTAGTCTCGGTGAACACTGAAGCTTTCTTT.

The chain uses TRBV2 and TRBJ2-1; 7 nucleotides line up with TRBD1. The CDR3 runs to 16 residues. V trimming: 1 base; J trimming: 2 bases; junction bases outside the gene matches: 5. Germline CDR1 is SNHLY and CDR2 is FYNNEI. The CDR3 nucleotides read TGTGCCAGCAGTGAAGTTTTCGGACAGGCCTACAATGAGCAGTTCTTC. This gives the protein CASSEVFGQAYNEQFF.

The chain uses TRBV6-5 and TRBJ2-1; D not certain. The V and J ends lost 0 bases and 1 base respectively, with 7 bases between them. The germline CDR1 and CDR2 sequences are MNHEY and SVGAGI. The CDR3 is 15 residues long. CDR3 sequence reads: CASSYSGESYNEQFF. CDR3 coding DNA: TGTGCCAGCAGTTACTCGGGCGAGTCCTACAATGAGCAGTTCTTC.

The chain recombines TRBV19 with TRBJ1-2, with D possibly TRBD1 on 5 matching bases. The germline V and J ends were trimmed by 6 bases and 2 bases, with 7 bases remaining between them. From germline, CDR1 is LNHDA and CDR2 SQIVND (reference sequence). This CDR3 is built from 12 residues. The CDR3 sequence: CASRGANYGYTF. CDR3 DNA sequence: TGTGCCAGTAGAGGGGCGAACTATGGCTACACCTTC.